This TCR beta chain was recovered during a study of identical twins. The sample holds many counts of this clonotype. The CDR3 has 13 amino acids. The junction had 11 bases not matched to a gene; V was cut back by 3 bases and J by 15 bases. Germline V CDR1 and CDR2: SGHDN, FVKESK. From the 5' RACE reads, TCRdb called clonotypes with MiXCR, one entry per CDR3 protein. Of some 690,000 distinct CDR3 sequences in the sample, approximately 22% were seen once. The sample also formed part of further work on T cells expressing NK-cell markers.

Sequences were obtained from PBMCs. The sequence was collected from a young woman in good health. This chain connects TRBV14 to TRBJ2-1; TRBD2 matches 7 bases. The CDR3 loop reads CASSHPLAGWWFF. The CDR3 bases are TGTGCCAGCAGCCACCCCTTAGCGGGCTGGTGGTTCTTC.